The text below deals with one T cell receptor (beta chain). A much larger clone sits a single nucleotide away, making a read error possible. TCRdb analysed the RT-PCR reads with MiXCR anew, one entry per CDR3 protein. The sample carries about 680,000 distinct CDR3 sequences, about 14% recorded once. Germline CDR1 is MDHEN and CDR2 is SYDVKM. This CDR3 is built from 14 residues. Specimen: memory CD4+ T cells from blood. The source is a female donor in good health, serving as a healthy control. The chain uses TRBV28 and TRBJ2-3; possibly TRBD2 for D (5 bases). In DNA form, the CDR3 reads TGTGCCAGCGGTTTAACCCAGCGGACGGATACGCAGTATTTT. Translating it yields CASGLTQRTDTQYF. Complete variable domain (other parts from reference TRBV28 and TRBJ2-3): DVKVTQSSRYLVKRTGEKVFLECVQDMDHENMFWYRQDPGLGLRLIYFSYDVKMKEKGDIPEGYSVSREKKERFSLILESASTNQTSMYLCASGLTQRTDTQYFGPGTRLTVL.